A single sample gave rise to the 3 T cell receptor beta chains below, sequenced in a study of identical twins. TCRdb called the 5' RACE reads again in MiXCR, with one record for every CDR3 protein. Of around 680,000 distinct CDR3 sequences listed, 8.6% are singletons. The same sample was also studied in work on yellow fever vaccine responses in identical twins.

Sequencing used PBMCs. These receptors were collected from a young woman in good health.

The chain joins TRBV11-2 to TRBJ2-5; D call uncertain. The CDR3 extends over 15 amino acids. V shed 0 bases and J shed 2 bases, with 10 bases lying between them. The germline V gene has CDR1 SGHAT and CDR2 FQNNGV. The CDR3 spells CASSLDSWWQETQYF. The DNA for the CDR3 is TGTGCCAGCAGCTTAGATTCCTGGTGGCAAGAGACCCAGTACTTC.

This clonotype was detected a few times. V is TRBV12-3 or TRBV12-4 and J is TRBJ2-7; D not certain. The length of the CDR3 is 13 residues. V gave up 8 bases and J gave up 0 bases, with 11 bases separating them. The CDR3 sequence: CASSRLHSYEQYF. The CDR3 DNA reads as TGTGCCAGCTCCCGGCTCCACTCCTACGAGCAGTACTTC.

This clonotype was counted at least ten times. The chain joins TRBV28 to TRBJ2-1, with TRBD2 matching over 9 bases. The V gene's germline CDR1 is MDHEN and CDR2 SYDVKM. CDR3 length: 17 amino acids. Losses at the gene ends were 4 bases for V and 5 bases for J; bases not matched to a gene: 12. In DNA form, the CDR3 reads TGTGCCAGCAGTTCCCCCCCGATAGCGGGAGTAGACAATGAGCAGTTCTTC. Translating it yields CASSSPPIAGVDNEQFF.